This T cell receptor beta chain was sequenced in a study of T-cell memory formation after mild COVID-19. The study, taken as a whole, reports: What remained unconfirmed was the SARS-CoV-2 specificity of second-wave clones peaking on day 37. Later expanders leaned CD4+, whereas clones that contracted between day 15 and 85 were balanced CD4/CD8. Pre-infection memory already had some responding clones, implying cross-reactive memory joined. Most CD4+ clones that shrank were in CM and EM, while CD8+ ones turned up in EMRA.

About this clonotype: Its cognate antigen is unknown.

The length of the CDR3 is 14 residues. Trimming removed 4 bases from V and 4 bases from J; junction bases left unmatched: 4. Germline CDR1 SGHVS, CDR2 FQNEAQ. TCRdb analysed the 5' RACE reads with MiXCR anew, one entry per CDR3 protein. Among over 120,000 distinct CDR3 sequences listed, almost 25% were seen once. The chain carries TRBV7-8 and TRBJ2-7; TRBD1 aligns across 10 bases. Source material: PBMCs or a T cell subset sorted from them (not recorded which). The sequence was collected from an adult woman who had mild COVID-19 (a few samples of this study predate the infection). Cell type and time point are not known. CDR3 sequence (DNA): TGTGCCAGCAGCTGGACAGGGGGGGAGTACGAGCAGTACTTC. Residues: CASSWTGGEYEQYF.